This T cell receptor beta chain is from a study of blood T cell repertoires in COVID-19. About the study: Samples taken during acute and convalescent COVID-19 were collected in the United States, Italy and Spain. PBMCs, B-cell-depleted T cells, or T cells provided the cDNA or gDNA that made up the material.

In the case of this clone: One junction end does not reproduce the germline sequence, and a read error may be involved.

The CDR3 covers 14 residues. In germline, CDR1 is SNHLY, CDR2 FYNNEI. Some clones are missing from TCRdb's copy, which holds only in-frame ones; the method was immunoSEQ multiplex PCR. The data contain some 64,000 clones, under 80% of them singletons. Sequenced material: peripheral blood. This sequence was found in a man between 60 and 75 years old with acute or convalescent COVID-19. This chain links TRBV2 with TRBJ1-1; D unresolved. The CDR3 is CASSQAGENTEAFF. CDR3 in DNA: TGTGCCAGCAGTCAAGCTGGAGAGAACACTGAAGCTTTCTTT.